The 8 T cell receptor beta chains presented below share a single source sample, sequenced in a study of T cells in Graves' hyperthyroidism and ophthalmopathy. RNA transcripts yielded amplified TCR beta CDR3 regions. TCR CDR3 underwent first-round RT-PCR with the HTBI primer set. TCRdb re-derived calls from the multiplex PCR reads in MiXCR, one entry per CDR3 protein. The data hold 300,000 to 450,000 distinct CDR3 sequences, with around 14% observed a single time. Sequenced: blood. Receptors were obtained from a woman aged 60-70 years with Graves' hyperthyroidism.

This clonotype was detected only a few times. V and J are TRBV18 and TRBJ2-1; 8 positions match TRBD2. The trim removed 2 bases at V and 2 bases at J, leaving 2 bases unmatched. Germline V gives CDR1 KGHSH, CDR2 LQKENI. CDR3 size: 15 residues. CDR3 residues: CASSPGSGAYNEQFF. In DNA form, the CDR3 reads TGTGCCAGCTCACCAGGTAGCGGGGCCTACAATGAGCAGTTCTTC.

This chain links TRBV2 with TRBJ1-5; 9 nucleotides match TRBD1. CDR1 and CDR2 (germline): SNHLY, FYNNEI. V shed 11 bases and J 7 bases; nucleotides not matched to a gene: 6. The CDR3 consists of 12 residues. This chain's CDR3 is CAPRDRVQPQHF. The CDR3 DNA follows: TGTGCCCCCCGGGACAGGGTACAGCCCCAGCATTTT.

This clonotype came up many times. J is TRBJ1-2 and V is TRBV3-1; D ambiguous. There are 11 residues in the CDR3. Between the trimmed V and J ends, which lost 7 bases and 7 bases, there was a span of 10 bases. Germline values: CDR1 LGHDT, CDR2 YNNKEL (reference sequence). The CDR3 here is CASTWAGGYTF. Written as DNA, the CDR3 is TGTGCCAGCACGTGGGCAGGTGGCTACACCTTC. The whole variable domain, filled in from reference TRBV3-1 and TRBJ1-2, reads DTAVSQTPKYLVTQMGNDKSIKCEQNLGHDTMYWYKQDSKKFLKIMFSYNNKELIINETVPNRFSPKSPDKAHLNLHINSLELGDSAVYFCASTWAGGYTFGSGTRLTVV.

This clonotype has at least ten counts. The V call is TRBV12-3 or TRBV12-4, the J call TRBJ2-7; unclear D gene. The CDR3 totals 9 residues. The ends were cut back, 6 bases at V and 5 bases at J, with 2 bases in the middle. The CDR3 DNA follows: TGTGCCAGCAGGCACGAGCAGTACTTC. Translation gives CASRHEQYF.

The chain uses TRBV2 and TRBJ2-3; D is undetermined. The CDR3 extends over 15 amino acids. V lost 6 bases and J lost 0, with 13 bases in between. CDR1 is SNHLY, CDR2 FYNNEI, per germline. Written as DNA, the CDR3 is TGTGCCAGCAGGGTTGGACGCACTAGCACAGATACGCAGTATTTT. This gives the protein CASRVGRTSTDTQYF.

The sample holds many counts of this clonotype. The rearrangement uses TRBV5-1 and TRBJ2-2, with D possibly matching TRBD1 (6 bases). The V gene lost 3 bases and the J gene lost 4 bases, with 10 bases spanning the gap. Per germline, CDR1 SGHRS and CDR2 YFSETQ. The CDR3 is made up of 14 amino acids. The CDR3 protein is CASSSGQTTGELFF. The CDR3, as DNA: TGCGCCAGCAGCTCAGGACAGACCACCGGGGAGCTGTTTTTT.

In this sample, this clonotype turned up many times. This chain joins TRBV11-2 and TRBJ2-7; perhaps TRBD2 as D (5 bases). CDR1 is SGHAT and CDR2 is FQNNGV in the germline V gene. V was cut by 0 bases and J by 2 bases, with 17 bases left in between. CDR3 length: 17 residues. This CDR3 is CASSLDPVTGFTYEQYF. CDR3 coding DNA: TGTGCCAGCAGCTTAGACCCCGTCACGGGATTCACCTACGAGCAGTACTTC.

CDR3 nucleotide sequence: TGTGCCAGCAGTGAGCCCTTGGATTCACCCCTCCACTTT. Protein: CASSEPLDSPLHF. This chain uses TRBV6-1 with TRBJ1-6; no reliable D call. The length of the CDR3 is 13 residues. Trimming removed 3 bases at V and 8 bases at J, with 8 bases between. Germline lookup yields CDR1 MNHNS and CDR2 SASEGT.